This entry lists 11 T cell receptor beta chains sequenced from one sample in a study of T cells in Graves' hyperthyroidism and ophthalmopathy. Amplification of TCR beta CDR3 regions was performed using RNA transcripts as template. TCR CDR3 regions were first amplified by RT-PCR with HTBI primers. TCRdb called the multiplex PCR reads again in MiXCR, with one record for every CDR3 protein. The top ten clones hold 35% of a sample with some 270,000 distinct CDR3 sequences, around 25% of them seen once. The material sequenced was blood. The receptors here all came from a woman between 35 and 50 years old with Graves' ophthalmopathy.

The V gene is TRBV28, the J gene TRBJ1-2; no definite D call. Germline V lookup: CDR1 MDHEN, CDR2 SYDVKM. With 2 bases removed from V and 13 bases from J, the gap between germline ends came to 14 bases. The CDR3 consists of 12 residues. This CDR3 is CASSLTGHPTTF. DNA of the CDR3: TGTGCCAGCAGTTTAACCGGCCATCCCACCACCTTC.

This clonotype was counted only a few times. This chain links TRBV4-1 with TRBJ2-7; D gene unclear. The V end was cut by 0 bases, the J end by 3 bases, with 15 bases between. Germline V gene lookup returns CDR1 MGHRA and CDR2 YSYEKL. The CDR3 consists of 16 residues. The chain's CDR3 is CASSQEAPTPGYEQYF. CDR3 in DNA: TGCGCCAGCAGCCAAGAGGCTCCCACCCCGGGCTACGAGCAGTACTTC.

There are many counts of this clonotype. The chain carries TRBV28 and TRBJ2-7, with TRBD1 as a possible D gene (6 bases). Trimming left V 3 bases short and J 7 bases short, with 10 bases between. The CDR3 has 12 amino acids. From germline, CDR1 is MDHEN and CDR2 SYDVKM. CDR3 amino acids: CASSFWGREQYF. CDR3 DNA: TGTGCCAGCAGTTTCTGGGGGCGGGAGCAGTACTTC.

Ten or more counts support this clonotype. The chain has TRBV28 and TRBJ2-2; 10 nucleotides match TRBD2. Germline V gene data show CDR1 as MDHEN and CDR2 as SYDVKM. After removal of 4 bases from V and 2 bases from J, the junction contained 4 bases not matched to a gene. The CDR3 totals 16 residues. The CDR3, as DNA: TGTGCCAGCAGTTCCCCTAGCGGGAGTAACACCGGGGAGCTGTTTTTT. It specifies CASSSPSGSNTGELFF. The full variable domain, its missing parts supplied by reference TRBV28 and TRBJ2-2, is DVKVTQSSRYLVKRTGEKVFLECVQDMDHENMFWYRQDPGLGLRLIYFSYDVKMKEKGDIPEGYSVSREKKERFSLILESASTNQTSMYLCASSSPSGSNTGELFFGEGSRLTVL.

This clonotype occurred many times. The rearrangement joins TRBV9 to TRBJ1-1; weak D call: TRBD1 (6 bases). Looked up from germline, CDR1 is SGDLS and CDR2 is YYNGEE. This CDR3 region has 15 residues. The V gene lost 3 bases and the J gene lost 0 bases, with 12 bases spanning the gap. Here the CDR3 reads CASSDADRLNTEAFF. The DNA of the CDR3 is TGTGCCAGCAGCGATGCGGACAGACTGAACACTGAAGCTTTCTTT.

This clonotype was counted many times. CDR3: CASSYLGAGRHEQYF. Here the CDR3 DNA reads TGTGCCAGCAGTTACCTTGGTGCGGGACGGCACGAGCAGTACTTC. The V call is TRBV27, the J call TRBJ2-7; perhaps TRBD2 as D (6 bases). This CDR3 spans 15 amino acids. Looked up from germline, CDR1 is MNHEY and CDR2 is SMNVEV (reference sequence). Trimming pared 4 bases from V and 5 bases from J, leaving 18 bases between.

This clonotype was seen at least ten times. The V call is TRBV28, the J call TRBJ2-7; 7 nucleotides match TRBD1. V was clipped by 6 bases and J by 5 bases; unmatched bases: 13. The CDR3 length is 15 residues. The germline CDR1 and CDR2 sequences are MDHEN and SYDVKM. For the CDR3, the DNA is TGTGCCAGCAGCTTACTACCGAACAGGGGCCACGAGCAGTACTTC. Translating gives CASSLLPNRGHEQYF. The variable domain in full, with the rest retrieved from reference TRBV28 and TRBJ2-7, is DVKVTQSSRYLVKRTGEKVFLECVQDMDHENMFWYRQDPGLGLRLIYFSYDVKMKEKGDIPEGYSVSREKKERFSLILESASTNQTSMYLCASSLLPNRGHEQYFGPGTRLTVT.

This clonotype was counted at least ten times. In DNA form, the CDR3 reads TGTGCCAGCAGCCCTGTCTCCATCGGGGAGCTGTTTTTT. It specifies CASSPVSIGELFF. V and J are TRBV11-2 and TRBJ2-2, with no clear D. Germline loops: CDR1 SGHAT, CDR2 FQNNGV. This CDR3 has 13 amino acids. The V gene lost 5 bases and the J gene lost 7 bases, with 11 bases spanning the gap.

This clonotype was observed many times. The rearrangement uses TRBV6-2 or TRBV6-3 and TRBJ2-2; TRBD2 is a possible D gene (6 bases). This CDR3 is built from 19 residues. The germline CDR1 and CDR2 sequences are MNHEY and SVGEGT. V lost 0 bases, J lost 3 bases, and 20 bases lay in between. For the CDR3, the DNA is TGTGCCAGCAGTTACTCGACATTTAGGGACTCGAAGGACACCGGGGAGCTGTTTTTT. This sequence encodes CASSYSTFRDSKDTGELFF.

The chain is built from TRBV11-3 and TRBJ2-2; a weak D match, TRBD1 (6 bases). Trimming cost V 7 bases and J 5 bases, with 17 bases left between them. The CDR3 contains 15 residues. In germline, CDR1 is SGHNT, CDR2 YENEEA. The CDR3 loop is CASNLQGFGTGELFF. The CDR3 DNA is TGTGCCAGCAACCTACAGGGTTTTGGTACCGGGGAGCTGTTTTTT.

This clonotype has ten or more counts. The V and J genes are TRBV27 and TRBJ1-2; 8 bases line up with TRBD1. CDR1 MNHEY and CDR2 SMNVEV come from the germline V gene (reference sequence). This CDR3 contains 17 residues. V shed 4 bases and J 4 bases; nucleotides not matched to a gene: 14. The CDR3 nucleotides are TGTGCCAGCAGTTCGACAGGGGCCTGGATCCCCGTCTATGGCTACACCTTC. This codes for CASSSTGAWIPVYGYTF.